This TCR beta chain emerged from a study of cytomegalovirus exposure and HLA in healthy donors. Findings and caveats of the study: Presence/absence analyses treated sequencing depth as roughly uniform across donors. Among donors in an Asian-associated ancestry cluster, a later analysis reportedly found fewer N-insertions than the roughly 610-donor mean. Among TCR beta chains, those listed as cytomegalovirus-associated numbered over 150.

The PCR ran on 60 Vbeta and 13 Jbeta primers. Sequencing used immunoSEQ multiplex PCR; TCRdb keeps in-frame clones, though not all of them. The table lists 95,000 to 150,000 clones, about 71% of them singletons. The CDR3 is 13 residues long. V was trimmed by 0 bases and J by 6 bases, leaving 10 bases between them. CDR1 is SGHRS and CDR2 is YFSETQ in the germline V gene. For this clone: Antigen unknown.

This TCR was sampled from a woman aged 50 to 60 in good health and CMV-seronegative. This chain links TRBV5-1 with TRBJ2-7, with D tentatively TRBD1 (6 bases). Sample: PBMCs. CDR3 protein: CASSLEGGVEQYF. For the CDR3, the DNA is TGCGCCAGCAGCTTGGAAGGGGGTGTCGAGCAGTACTTC.